This T cell receptor (beta chain) originates from a study of blood T cell repertoires in COVID-19. In the study overall: Specimens from acute and convalescent COVID-19 originated in the United States, Italy and Spain. The analysed material was cDNA or gDNA that came from T cells, B-cell-depleted T cells, or PBMCs.

Germline V CDR1 and CDR2: MGHRA, YSYEKL. This CDR3 is 16 amino acids long. After removal of 1 base from V and 4 bases from J, the junction contained 8 bases not matched to a gene. In the authors' workflow: The authors estimated nucleated cell counts from reference gene primer amplification. The method was immunoSEQ multiplex PCR; TCRdb's version includes in-frame clones alone and lacks a portion of them. V, J and clone size were drawn from that table, and D and trimming were deduced from the DNA. The data contain 85,000 to 110,000 clones, over 75% of them singletons. This TCR was sampled from a human donor in a cohort sampled during active COVID-19. What was sequenced was peripheral blood. The chain combines TRBV4-1 with TRBJ2-7; TRBD2 matches at 9 bases. The CDR3 DNA reads as TGCGCCAGCAGCCAAGTTAATCCAGCGGGGGGTTACGAGCAGTACTTC. It specifies CASSQVNPAGGYEQYF.